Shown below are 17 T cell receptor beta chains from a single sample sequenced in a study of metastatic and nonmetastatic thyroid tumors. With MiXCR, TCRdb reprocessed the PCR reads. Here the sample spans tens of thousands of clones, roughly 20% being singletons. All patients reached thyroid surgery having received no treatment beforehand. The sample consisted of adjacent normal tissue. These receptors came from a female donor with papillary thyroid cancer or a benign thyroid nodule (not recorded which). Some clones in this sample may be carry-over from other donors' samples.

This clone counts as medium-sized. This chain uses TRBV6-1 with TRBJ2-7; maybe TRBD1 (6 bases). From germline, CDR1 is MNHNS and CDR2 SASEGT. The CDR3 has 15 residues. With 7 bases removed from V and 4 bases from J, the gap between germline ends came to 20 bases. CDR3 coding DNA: TGTGCCAGCAAGATGGACTTCGAAGGGGGTTACGAGCAGTACTTC. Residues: CASKMDFEGGYEQYF.

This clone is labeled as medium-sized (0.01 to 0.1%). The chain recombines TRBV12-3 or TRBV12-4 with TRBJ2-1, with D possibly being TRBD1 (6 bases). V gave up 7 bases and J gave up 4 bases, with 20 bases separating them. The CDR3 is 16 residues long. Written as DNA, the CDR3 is TGTGCCAGCAACGCCCCCGGGACATCAAAATACAATGAGCAGTTCTTC. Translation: CASNAPGTSKYNEQFF.

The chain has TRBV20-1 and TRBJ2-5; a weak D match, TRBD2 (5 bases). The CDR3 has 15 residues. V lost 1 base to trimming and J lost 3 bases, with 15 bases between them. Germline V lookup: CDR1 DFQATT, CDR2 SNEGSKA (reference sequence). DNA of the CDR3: TGCAGTGCTAGAGTCGGGGTAGCAGGCGAAGAGACCCAGTACTTC. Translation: CSARVGVAGEETQYF.

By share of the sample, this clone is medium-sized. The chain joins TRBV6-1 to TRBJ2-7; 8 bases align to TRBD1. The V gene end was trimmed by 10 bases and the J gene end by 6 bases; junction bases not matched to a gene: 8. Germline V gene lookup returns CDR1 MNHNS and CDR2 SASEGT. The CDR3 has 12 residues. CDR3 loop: CATRDRQTEQYF. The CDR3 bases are TGTGCCACTCGGGACAGGCAAACCGAGCAGTACTTC.

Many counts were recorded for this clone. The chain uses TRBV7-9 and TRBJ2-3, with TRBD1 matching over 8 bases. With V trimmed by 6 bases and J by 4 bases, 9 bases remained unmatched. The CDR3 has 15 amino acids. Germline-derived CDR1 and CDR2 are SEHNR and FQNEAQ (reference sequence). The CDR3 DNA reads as TGTGCCAGCAGTAGGGAACAGGGGGTCCCAGATACGCAGTATTTT. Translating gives CASSREQGVPDTQYF.

The CDR3 loop reads CASSDIAGAPEQYF. CDR3 sequence (DNA): TGCGCCAGCAGTGACATAGCGGGAGCCCCGGAGCAGTACTTC. The chain combines TRBV10-2 with TRBJ2-7, with TRBD2 identical over 9 bases. This CDR3 contains 14 residues. The V gene end was trimmed by 3 bases and the J gene end by 7 bases; junction bases not matched to a gene: 7. The V gene's germline CDR1 is WSHSY and CDR2 SAAADI.

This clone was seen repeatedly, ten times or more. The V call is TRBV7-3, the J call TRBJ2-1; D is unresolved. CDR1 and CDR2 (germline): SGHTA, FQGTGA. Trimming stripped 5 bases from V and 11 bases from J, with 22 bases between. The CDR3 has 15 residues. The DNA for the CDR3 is TGTGCCAGCAGCCTTTCCTCAAGTGCTTTAGTGAAGCAGTTCTTC. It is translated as CASSLSSSALVKQFF.

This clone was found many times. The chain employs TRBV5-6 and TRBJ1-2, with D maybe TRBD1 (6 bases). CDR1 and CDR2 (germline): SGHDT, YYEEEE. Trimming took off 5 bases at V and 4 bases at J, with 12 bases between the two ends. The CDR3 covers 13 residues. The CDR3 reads CASRETGSYGYTF. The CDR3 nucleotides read TGTGCCAGCAGAGAGACAGGCTCCTATGGCTACACCTTC.

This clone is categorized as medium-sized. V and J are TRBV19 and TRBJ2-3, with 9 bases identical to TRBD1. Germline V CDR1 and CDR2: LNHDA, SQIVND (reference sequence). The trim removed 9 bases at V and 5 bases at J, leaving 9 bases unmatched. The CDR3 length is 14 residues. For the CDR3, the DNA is TGTGCCAGCACCTCGACAGGGGGAAGAGATACGCAGTATTTT. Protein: CASTSTGGRDTQYF.

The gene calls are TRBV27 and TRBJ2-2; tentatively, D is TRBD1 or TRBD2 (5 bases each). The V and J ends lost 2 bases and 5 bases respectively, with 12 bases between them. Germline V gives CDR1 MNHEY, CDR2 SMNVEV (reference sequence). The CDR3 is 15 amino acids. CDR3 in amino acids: CASSLRDPGTGELFF. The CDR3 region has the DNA TGTGCCAGCAGTTTACGGGACCCAGGGACCGGGGAGCTGTTTTTT.

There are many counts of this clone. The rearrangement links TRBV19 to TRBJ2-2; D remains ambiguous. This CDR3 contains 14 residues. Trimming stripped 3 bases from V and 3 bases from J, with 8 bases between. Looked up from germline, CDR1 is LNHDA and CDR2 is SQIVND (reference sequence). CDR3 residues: CASSIQKYTGELFF. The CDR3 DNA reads TGTGCCAGTAGTATCCAGAAATACACCGGGGAGCTGTTTTTT.

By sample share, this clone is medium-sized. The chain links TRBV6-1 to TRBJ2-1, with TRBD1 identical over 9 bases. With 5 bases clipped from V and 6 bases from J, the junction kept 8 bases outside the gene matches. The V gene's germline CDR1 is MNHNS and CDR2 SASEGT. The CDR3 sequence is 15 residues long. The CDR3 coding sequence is TGTGCCAGCAGTCTCTCAGGGACAGGGACCAATGAGCAGTTCTTC. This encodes CASSLSGTGTNEQFF.

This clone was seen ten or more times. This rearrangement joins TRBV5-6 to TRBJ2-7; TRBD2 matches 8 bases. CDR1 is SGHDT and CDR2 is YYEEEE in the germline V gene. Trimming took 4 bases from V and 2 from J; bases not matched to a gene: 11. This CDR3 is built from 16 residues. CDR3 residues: CASSPPTSAFPYEQYF. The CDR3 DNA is TGTGCCAGCAGCCCCCCGACTAGCGCGTTTCCCTACGAGCAGTACTTC.

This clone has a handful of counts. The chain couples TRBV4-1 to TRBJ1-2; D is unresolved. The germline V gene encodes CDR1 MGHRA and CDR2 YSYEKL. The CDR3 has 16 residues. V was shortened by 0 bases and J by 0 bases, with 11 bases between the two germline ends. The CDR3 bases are TGCGCCAGCAGCCAAGATCCGGTATCCACTAACTATGGCTACACCTTC. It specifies CASSQDPVSTNYGYTF.

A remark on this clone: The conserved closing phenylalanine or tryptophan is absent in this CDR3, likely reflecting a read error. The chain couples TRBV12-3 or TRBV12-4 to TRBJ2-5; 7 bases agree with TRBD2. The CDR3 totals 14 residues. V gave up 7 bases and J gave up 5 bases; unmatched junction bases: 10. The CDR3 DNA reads TGTGCCAGCACCCAAGCCGGGAGGCAGGAGACCCAGTACTCC. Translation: CASTQAGRQETQYS.

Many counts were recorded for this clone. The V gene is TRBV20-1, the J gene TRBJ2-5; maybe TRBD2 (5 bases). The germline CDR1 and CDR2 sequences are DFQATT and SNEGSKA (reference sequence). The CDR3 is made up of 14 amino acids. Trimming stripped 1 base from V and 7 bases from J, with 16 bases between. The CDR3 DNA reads TGCAGTGCTAGAGCTCGTGTCACTGAGGGGACCCAGTACTTC. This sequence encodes CSARARVTEGTQYF.

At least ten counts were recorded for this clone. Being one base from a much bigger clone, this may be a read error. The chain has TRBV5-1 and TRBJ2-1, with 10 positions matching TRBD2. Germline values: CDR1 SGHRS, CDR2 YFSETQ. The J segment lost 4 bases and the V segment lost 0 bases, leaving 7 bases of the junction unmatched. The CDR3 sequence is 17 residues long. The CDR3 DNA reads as TGCGCCAGCAGCTTGGCCGAAGTACTAGCGGGGTACAATGAGCAGTTCTTC. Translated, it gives CASSLAEVLAGYNEQFF.